The rows below give T cell receptor beta chains drawn from one sample of a study of blood T cell repertoires in COVID-19. Sequencing was performed with immunoSEQ multiplex PCR; in TCRdb, only in-frame clones are kept and a portion is missing. The sample includes 200,000 to 250,000 clones, 88% of them seen just once. The sample taken for sequencing was PBMCs or T cells enriched from blood (not recorded which). Receptor source: a woman between 45 and 60 years old with acute COVID-19. The CDR3 runs from the conserved cysteine through the conserved F or W. A D gene is named only where the DNA matches it firmly. A row's size may be missing; if present it is once, few, many or a size class.

>.|TRBJ2-3|TRBV21-1|.
CASSKAETGTSGTTDTQYF
TGTGCCAGCAGCAAAGCGGAAACCGGGACTAGCGGAACGACAGATACGCAGTATTTT
>.|TRBJ1-5|TRBV21-1|.
CASIYSNPSNQPQHF
TGTGCCAGCATTTACAGCAACCCTAGCAATCAGCCCCAGCATTTT
>.|TRBJ2-5|TRBV4-1|.
CASSQNSGTQYF
TGCGCCAGCAGCCAAAACAGTGGGACCCAGTACTTC
>.|TRBJ2-2|TRBV15|TRBD2
CATSRDLAFGGGTGELFF
TGTGCCACCAGCAGAGATCTGGCGTTCGGGGGGGGCACCGGGGAGCTGTTTTTT
>.|TRBJ1-3|TRBV7-6|TRBD1
CASSLVLSGTGEGNTIYF
TGTGCCAGCAGCTTAGTCCTTTCCGGGACAGGGGAGGGAAACACCATATATTTT
>few|TRBJ2-2|TRBV4-2|TRBD1
CASSPWTGMTGELFF
TGTGCCAGCAGCCCCTGGACAGGGATGACCGGGGAGCTGTTTTTT
>.|TRBJ1-5|TRBV18|.
CASSPESGNNQPQHF
TGTGCCAGCTCCCCGGAAAGCGGGAACAATCAGCCCCAGCATTTT
>.|TRBJ2-1|TRBV19|TRBD2
CASRLLAGGPNEQFF
TGTGCCAGTAGGCTACTAGCGGGAGGGCCCAATGAGCAGTTCTTC
>.|TRBJ1-1|TRBV7-2|.
CASSLFDLTGEAFF
TGTGCCAGCAGCCTGTTTGACCTGACCGGGGAAGCTTTCTTT
>few|TRBJ1-5|TRBV27|.
CASSQGQVSNQPQHF
TGTGCCAGCAGTCAAGGCCAGGTTAGCAATCAGCCCCAGCATTTT
>.|TRBJ1-6|TRBV4-1|TRBD1
CASSQRGGPNSPLHF
TGCGCCAGCAGCCAAAGAGGGGGCCCTAATTCACCCCTCCACTTT
>.|TRBJ1-5|TRBV5-1|.
CASSLQSGDQPQHF
TGCGCCAGCAGCTTGCAATCGGGTGATCAGCCCCAGCATTTT
>.|TRBJ2-7|TRBV5-5|.
CASSFADEQYF
TGTGCCAGCAGCTTCGCGGACGAGCAGTACTTC
>.|TRBJ2-7|TRBV27|TRBD1
CASGPSTGGAYEQYF
TGTGCCAGCGGACCATCGACAGGGGGCGCGTACGAGCAGTACTTC
>.|TRBJ1-3|TRBV9|.
CASSIQGTSGNTIYF
TGTGCCAGCAGTATACAGGGAACCTCTGGAAACACCATATATTTT
>.|TRBJ1-5|TRBV7-2|.
CASSLDSSQPQHF
TGTGCCAGCAGCTTGGACAGTTCTCAGCCCCAGCATTTT
>many|TRBJ2-7|TRBV3-1/TRBV3-2|.
CASSQGLSEQYF
TGTGCCAGCAGCCAGGGGCTCTCCGAGCAGTACTTC
>.|TRBJ2-3|TRBV6-6|TRBD2
CASRRLAGGQITSTDTQYF
TGTGCCAGCAGACGACTAGCGGGAGGGCAGATAACTAGCACAGATACGCAGTATTTT
>.|TRBJ1-1|TRBV12-3/TRBV12-4|.
CASSLSQLPEAFF
TGTGCCAGCAGTTTATCACAGCTCCCTGAAGCTTTCTTT
>.|TRBJ2-1|TRBV12-5|TRBD2
CASGSRLGTSGRNEQFF
TGTGCTAGTGGTTCACGGCTCGGGACTAGCGGGAGGAATGAGCAGTTCTTC
>once|TRBJ2-6|TRBV19|.
CASSIPQRVSSAGANVLTF
TGTGCCAGTAGTATACCCCAACGGGTATCGTCTGCTGGGGCCAACGTCCTGACTTTC
>.|TRBJ2-7|TRBV28|.
CASSFLPDRIYEQYF
TGTGCCAGCAGTTTCCTCCCCGACAGAATATACGAGCAGTACTTC
>once|TRBJ2-1|TRBV19|TRBD2
CASTVGLADYNEQFF
TGTGCCAGTACCGTCGGGCTAGCGGATTACAATGAGCAGTTCTTC
>.|TRBJ2-2|TRBV6-2/TRBV6-3|TRBD2
CASSPTSGRLSGITGELFF
TGTGCCAGCAGCCCAACTAGCGGGAGGCTATCTGGGATCACCGGGGAGCTGTTTTTT
>.|TRBJ2-7|TRBV7-2|.
CASSSGFNAYEQYF
TGTGCCAGCAGCTCAGGCTTCAACGCCTACGAGCAGTACTTC
>.|TRBJ1-5|TRBV7-6|TRBD1
CASSPGTGNQPQHF
TGTGCCAGCAGCCCAGGGACAGGGAATCAGCCCCAGCATTTT
>once|TRBJ1-5|TRBV5-1|TRBD1
CASRGQGSNQPQHF
TGCGCCAGTAGGGGACAGGGGAGCAATCAGCCCCAGCATTTT
>once|TRBJ2-6|TRBV10-3|TRBD1
CAISEGTGGSGANVLTF
TGTGCCATCAGTGAGGGAACAGGGGGCTCTGGGGCCAACGTCCTGACTTTC
>few|TRBJ2-7|TRBV28|.
CASSWESPYEQYF
TGTGCCAGCAGTTGGGAGAGTCCCTACGAGCAGTACTTC